Below are 28 T cell receptor beta chains sequenced from a single sample in a study of T cells in tuberculosis. The protocol was immunoSEQ multiplex PCR, while the TCRdb copy is restricted to in-frame clones and leaves out a portion. The sample holds about 29,000 clones, 93% seen once. The sequenced material came from PBMCs. All receptors derive from a donor between 5 and 29 years old with latent tuberculosis or without tuberculosis infection.

CDR3 sequence (DNA): TGTGCCAGCAGTACAGGGGAAGATACGCAGTATTTT. As protein: CASSTGEDTQYF. The chain employs TRBV6-5 and TRBJ2-3, with 7 nucleotides matching TRBD1. Germline V gene sequence: CDR1 MNHEY, CDR2 SVGAGI. The CDR3 runs 12 residues. V trimming: 5 bases; J trimming: 5 bases; junction bases outside the gene matches: 1.

The CDR3 region is CASSLFAGGLNEQFF. DNA of the CDR3: TGCGCCAGCAGCTTGTTTGCGGGGGGGCTCAATGAGCAGTTCTTC. This chain joins TRBV5-1 and TRBJ2-1; 9 bases align to TRBD2. Germline-derived CDR1 and CDR2 are SGHRS and YFSETQ. Trimming removed 1 base from V and 6 bases from J; junction bases left unmatched: 5. This CDR3 is built from 15 residues.

CDR3 DNA: TGCGCCAGCAGTTCTCGCGGATCGCGAAAGACCTATGGCTACACCTTC. Its protein product is CASSSRGSRKTYGYTF. The chain combines TRBV10-1 with TRBJ1-2; no firm D call. Trimming cost V 5 bases and J 4 bases, with 20 bases left between them. Germline V gene data show CDR1 as WNHNN and CDR2 as SYGVQD (reference sequence). This CDR3 has 16 residues.

The chain employs TRBV4-2 and TRBJ1-5; TRBD1 is a possible D gene (5 bases). The V end was cut by 1 base, the J end by 4 bases, with 11 bases between. The germline CDR1 and CDR2 sequences are LGHNA and YNFKEQ. The CDR3 runs to 15 residues. The CDR3 is CASSQVQGGNQPQHF. The CDR3 bases are TGTGCCAGCAGCCAAGTTCAGGGTGGGAATCAGCCCCAGCATTTT.

This clone was observed a single time. The V call is TRBV2, the J call TRBJ2-7, with 7 bases that match TRBD1. V was clipped by 6 bases and J by 2 bases; unmatched bases: 13. Germline V CDR1 and CDR2: SNHLY, FYNNEI. CDR3 length: 16 amino acids. CDR3 protein: CASRFRDRTSPYEQYF. CDR3 nucleotides: TGTGCCAGCAGATTCCGGGACAGAACTTCCCCCTACGAGCAGTACTTC.

The CDR3 DNA reads TGTGCCAGCAGCCCTTCCAGCGGGGAGACCCAGTACTTC. Translated, it gives CASSPSSGETQYF. The V gene is TRBV9, the J gene TRBJ2-5; the D gene is possibly TRBD2 (6 bases). The CDR3 length is 13 residues. The V gene's germline CDR1 is SGDLS and CDR2 YYNGEE. Trimming shortened V by 4 bases and J by 5 bases, and 12 bases separated the two germline ends.

There are a few counts of this clone. The chain joins TRBV2 to TRBJ1-6; maybe TRBD1 (5 bases). CDR1 SNHLY and CDR2 FYNNEI come from the germline V gene. Trimming cost V 6 bases and J 5 bases, with 5 bases left between them. The CDR3 consists of 12 residues. The DNA for the CDR3 is TGTGCCAGCAGGGACAATAATTCACCCCTCCACTTT. The encoded protein is CASRDNNSPLHF. Combining the CDR3 with reference TRBV2 and TRBJ1-6 gives the whole variable domain EPEVTQTPSHQVTQMGQEVILRCVPISNHLYFYWYRQILGQKVEFLVSFYNNEISEKSEIFDDQFSVERPDGSNFTLKIRSTKLEDSAMYFCASRDNNSPLHFGNGTRLTVT.

V and J are TRBV6-1 and TRBJ2-1; TRBD2 matches at 8 bases. The CDR3 spans 15 residues. Germline V gives CDR1 MNHNS, CDR2 SASEGT. Trimming took 0 bases from V and 5 from J; bases not matched to a gene: 3. The CDR3 nucleotides are TGTGCCAGCAGTGAAGCCAGCGGGGGTGACAATGAGCAGTTCTTC. Its translation is CASSEASGGDNEQFF.

The gene calls are TRBV30 and TRBJ2-1; no definite D call. The CDR3 consists of 14 residues. Trimming took 2 bases from V and 2 from J, leaving 10 bases between them. CDR1 is GTSNPN and CDR2 is SVGIG in the germline V gene (reference sequence). CDR3 protein: CAWSLSITYNEQFF. CDR3 coding DNA: TGTGCCTGGAGTTTGAGTATCACCTACAATGAGCAGTTCTTC.

This chain connects TRBV2 to TRBJ2-1; 10 bases agree with TRBD2. Unmatched junction bases numbered 8, after V lost 6 bases and J lost 0 bases. This CDR3 has 17 amino acids. The germline V gene encodes CDR1 SNHLY and CDR2 FYNNEI. The CDR3 nucleotides are TGTGCCAGCAGACCCAGCGGGAGGGAGAGCTCCTACAATGAGCAGTTCTTC. This codes for CASRPSGRESSYNEQFF.

V gene TRBV19 combines with J gene TRBJ2-7; 14 bases match TRBD2. The CDR3 sequence is 14 residues long. Germline V lookup: CDR1 LNHDA, CDR2 SQIVND (reference sequence). V shed 6 bases, J shed 5 bases, and the junction held 3 bases outside the gene matches. The CDR3 nucleotides read TGTGCCAGTAGCCCGACTAGCGGGAGGGACGAGCAGTACTTC. Protein sequence: CASSPTSGRDEQYF.

V and J are TRBV5-5 and TRBJ2-7; 7 bases are a match to TRBD1. V was pared by 4 bases and J by 6 bases, with 4 bases of the junction left unmatched. CDR3 length: 12 residues. Germline CDR1 reads SGHKS; CDR2 reads YYEKEE (reference sequence). As DNA, the CDR3 is TGTGCCAGCAGCGGGGACAGCAGCGAGCAGTACTTC. Its protein is CASSGDSSEQYF. The full variable domain, with the rest looked up from reference TRBV5-5 and TRBJ2-7, is DAGVTQSPTHLIKTRGQQVTLRCSPISGHKSVSWYQQVLGQGPQFIFQYYEKEERGRGNFPDRFSARQFPNYSSELNVNALLLGDSALYLCASSGDSSEQYFGPGTRLTVT.

This sequence joins TRBV11-2 and TRBJ1-4, with TRBD1 matching 11 bases. V gave up 5 bases and J gave up 7 bases; unmatched junction bases: 9. This CDR3 is built from 16 residues. Germline CDR1 is SGHAT and CDR2 is FQNNGV. CDR3 DNA sequence: TGTGCCAGCAGCCCGCTCGGACAGGGGGCAGTTGAAAAACTGTTTTTT. As protein: CASSPLGQGAVEKLFF. The whole variable domain, remainder taken from reference TRBV11-2 and TRBJ1-4, is EAGVAQSPRYKIIEKRQSVAFWCNPISGHATLYWYQQILGQGPKLLIQFQNNGVVDDSQLPKDRFSAERLKGVDSTLKIQPAKLEDSAVYLCASSPLGQGAVEKLFFGSGTQLSVL.

In nucleotides, the CDR3 is TGTGCCAGCAGCTTAGGAGGGACAGGGTACAACACCGGGGAGCTGTTTTTT. It translates to CASSLGGTGYNTGELFF. The J gene is TRBJ2-2, the V gene TRBV11-3; 9 nucleotides match TRBD1. This CDR3 contains 17 residues. Germline assignment: CDR1 SGHNT and CDR2 YENEEA. Trimming removed 1 base from V and 2 bases from J; junction bases left unmatched: 5.

V is TRBV5-4 and J is TRBJ2-7; 10 bases are shared with TRBD2. Germline V CDR1 and CDR2: SGHNT, YYREEE (reference sequence). This CDR3 is 15 amino acids long. J gave up 2 bases and V 2 bases, and 4 bases lay outside the gene matches. DNA of the CDR3: TGTGCCAGCAGCTTCTCTAGCGGGGGCCCCTACGAGCAGTACTTC. It translates to CASSFSSGGPYEQYF.

This sequence joins TRBV7-7 and TRBJ1-5, with TRBD1 as a possible D gene (5 bases). Looked up from germline, CDR1 is SSHAT and CDR2 is FNYEAQ (reference sequence). Trimming removed 3 bases at V and 1 base at J, with 7 bases between. The CDR3 runs to 14 residues. The CDR3 DNA is TGTGCCAGCAGCTTCCAGGGAAGCAATCAGCCCCAGCATTTT. Translating it yields CASSFQGSNQPQHF.

This chain's CDR3 is CASSLEYRGSEGYTF. CDR3 coding DNA: TGTGCCAGCAGCTTAGAATACAGGGGATCGGAAGGCTACACCTTC. The chain employs TRBV11-2 and TRBJ1-2; 7 positions agree with TRBD1. The germline V gene has CDR1 SGHAT and CDR2 FQNNGV. The CDR3 runs 15 residues. The junction had 9 bases not matched to a gene; V was cut back by 0 bases and J by 8 bases. Full variable domain (rest looked up from reference TRBV11-2 and TRBJ1-2): EAGVAQSPRYKIIEKRQSVAFWCNPISGHATLYWYQQILGQGPKLLIQFQNNGVVDDSQLPKDRFSAERLKGVDSTLKIQPAKLEDSAVYLCASSLEYRGSEGYTFGSGTRLTVV.

The J gene is TRBJ2-6, the V gene TRBV29-1, with 9 positions matching TRBD1. Trimming took 3 bases from V and 0 from J; bases not matched to a gene: 6. The germline CDR1 and CDR2 sequences are SQVTM and ANQGSEA. This CDR3 contains 17 residues. As DNA, the CDR3 is TGCAGCGTTGACAGACAGGGGGTGACCTCTGGGGCCAACGTCCTGACTTTC. Its protein is CSVDRQGVTSGANVLTF.

The J gene is TRBJ2-1, the V gene TRBV6-5, with TRBD2 matching 7 bases. Germline V gene data show CDR1 as MNHEY and CDR2 as SVGAGI. This CDR3 comprises 14 residues. V lost 2 bases and J lost 9; bases outside the gene matches: 7. This CDR3 reads CASSYRQREAEQFF. CDR3 nucleotide sequence: TGTGCCAGCAGTTACCGACAGCGGGAAGCTGAGCAGTTCTTC.

This sequence joins TRBV7-2 and TRBJ1-3; D is unclear. Trimming removed 1 base from V and 0 bases from J, with 4 bases in between. The CDR3 is made up of 14 amino acids. In germline, CDR1 is SGHTA, CDR2 FQGNSA. The CDR3 loop is CASSLVGSGNTIYF. Here the CDR3 DNA reads TGTGCCAGCAGCTTAGTCGGCTCTGGAAACACCATATATTTT.

This clone was counted once. This chain joins TRBV28 and TRBJ1-2; no firm D call. This CDR3 has 14 residues. Trimming removed 2 bases from V and 0 bases from J, with 7 bases in between. Germline lookup yields CDR1 MDHEN and CDR2 SYDVKM. In DNA, the CDR3 is TGTGCCAGCAGTTTAAACACCTCTAACTATGGCTACACCTTC. Its translation: CASSLNTSNYGYTF.

The V and J genes are TRBV7-2 and TRBJ2-7; 8 bases align to TRBD1. The trim removed 6 bases at V and 3 bases at J, leaving 7 bases unmatched. CDR1 is SGHTA and CDR2 is FQGNSA in the germline V gene. The length of the CDR3 is 14 residues. CDR3 residues: CASRRTGLNYEQYF. In DNA, the CDR3 is TGTGCCAGCAGACGGACAGGGCTGAACTACGAGCAGTACTTC.

Written as DNA, the CDR3 is TGCGCCAGCAGCAATGGACAGGACAACGTATACAATGAGCAGTTCTTC. It yields the protein CASSNGQDNVYNEQFF. The genes are TRBV5-1 and TRBJ2-1; 7 bases line up with TRBD1. V shed 4 bases, J shed 4 bases, and the junction held 11 bases outside the gene matches. Germline CDR1 SGHRS, CDR2 YFSETQ. The CDR3 extends over 16 amino acids. Supplemented by reference TRBV5-1 and TRBJ2-1, the full variable domain reads KAGVTQTPRYLIKTRGQQVTLSCSPISGHRSVSWYQQTPGQGLQFLFEYFSETQRNKGNFPGRFSGRQFSNSRSEMNVSTLELGDSALYLCASSNGQDNVYNEQFFGPGTRLTVL.

This chain joins TRBV29-1 and TRBJ2-4; no clear D. Germline-derived CDR1 and CDR2 are SQVTM and ANQGSEA. This CDR3 is built from 15 residues. The CDR3 nucleotides read TGCAGTTGCGTAGGCGGCGGCCGGTGGGAAAACATTCAGTACTTC. Residues: CSCVGGGRWENIQYF.

This rearrangement joins TRBV15 to TRBJ1-1; 8 nucleotides match TRBD1. Germline V lookup: CDR1 LNHNV, CDR2 YYDKDF (reference sequence). The CDR3 consists of 12 residues. Losses at the gene ends were 3 bases for V and 11 bases for J; bases not matched to a gene: 5. As DNA, the CDR3 is TGTGCCACCAGCAGGGTGACAGGGGCTGCTTTCTTT. This gives the protein CATSRVTGAAFF.

V usage is TRBV18 and J usage is TRBJ2-1; D gene unclear. This CDR3 region has 14 residues. The germline CDR1 and CDR2 sequences are KGHSH and LQKENI. V gave up 5 bases and J gave up 2 bases, with 10 bases separating them. Here the CDR3 reads CASSSREAYNEQFF. CDR3 bases: TGTGCCAGCTCATCAAGAGAGGCCTACAATGAGCAGTTCTTC.

This clone was seen once. The chain links TRBV19 to TRBJ2-5; a possible D gene is TRBD2 (6 bases). V lost 4 bases and J lost 5, with 14 bases in between. The CDR3 sequence is 14 residues long. Germline CDR1 reads LNHDA; CDR2 reads SQIVND (reference sequence). The CDR3 reads CASSTPGLRETQYF. The CDR3 bases are TGTGCCAGTAGTACACCGGGACTGCGGGAGACCCAGTACTTC.

The chain combines TRBV29-1 with TRBJ2-7, with D unresolved. Germline CDR1 and CDR2: SQVTM and ANQGSEA. V was clipped by 0 bases and J by 1 base, with 7 bases between them. This CDR3 has 13 amino acids. The CDR3 protein is CSVEDTVSYEQYF. CDR3 DNA sequence: TGCAGCGTTGAAGATACGGTTTCCTACGAGCAGTACTTC.